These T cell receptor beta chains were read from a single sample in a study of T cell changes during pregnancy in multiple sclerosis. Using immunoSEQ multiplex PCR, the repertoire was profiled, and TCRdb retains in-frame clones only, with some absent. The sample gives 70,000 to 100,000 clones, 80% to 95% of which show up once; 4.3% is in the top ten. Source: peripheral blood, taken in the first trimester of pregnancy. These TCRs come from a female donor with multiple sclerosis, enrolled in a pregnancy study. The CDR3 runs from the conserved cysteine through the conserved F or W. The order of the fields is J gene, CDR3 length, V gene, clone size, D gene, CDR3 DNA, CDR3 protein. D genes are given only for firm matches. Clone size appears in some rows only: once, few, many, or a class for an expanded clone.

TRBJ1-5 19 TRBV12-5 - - TGTGCTAGTGGTTTGTACCGGATTTCCAGGGAAAATAGCAATCAGCCCCAGCATTTT CASGLYRISRENSNQPQHF
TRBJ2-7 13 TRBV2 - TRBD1 TGTGCCAGCAGTTCACGGGACAGCTACGAGCAGTACTTC CASSSRDSYEQYF
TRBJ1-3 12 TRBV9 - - TGTGCCAGCAGCGTAGCAGAGGACACCATATATTTT CASSVAEDTIYF
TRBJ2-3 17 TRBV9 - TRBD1 TGTGCCAGCAGCGTAGAAGGGGGGACAGGGTATGCAGATACGCAGTATTTT CASSVEGGTGYADTQYF
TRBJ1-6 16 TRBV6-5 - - TGTGCCAGCAGTTACTTGTCGGACAACTATAATTCACCCCTCCACTTT CASSYLSDNYNSPLHF
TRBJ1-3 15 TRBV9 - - TGTGCCAGCAGCCCCAAGTTTTCAGAAGGAAACACCATATATTTT CASSPKFSEGNTIYF
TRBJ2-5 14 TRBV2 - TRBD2 TGTGCCAGCAGAAAACTAGCGGGGGTGGAGACCCAGTACTTC CASRKLAGVETQYF
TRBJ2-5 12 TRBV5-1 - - TGCGCCAGCAGCTTGGTCGGGGAGACCCAGTACTTC CASSLVGETQYF
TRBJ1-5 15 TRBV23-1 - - TGCGCCAGCAGTCAATGGGCTTATAGCAATCAGCCCCAGCATTTT CASSQWAYSNQPQHF
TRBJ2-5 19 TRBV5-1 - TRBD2 TGCGCCAGCAGCTTGTCCGGGTTGGGACTAGCGGGGGGAATGGAGACCCAGTACTTC CASSLSGLGLAGGMETQYF
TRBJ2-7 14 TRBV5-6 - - TGTGCCAGCAGCCGGGGGGCCCCCCACTACGAGCAGTACTTC CASSRGAPHYEQYF
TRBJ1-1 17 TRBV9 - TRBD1 TGTGCCAGCAGCGTCTCTCGGGACAGACACCTGAACACTGAAGCTTTCTTT CASSVSRDRHLNTEAFF
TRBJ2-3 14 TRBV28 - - TGTGCCAGCAGTCCTGAGACTAGCACAGATACGCAGTATTTT CASSPETSTDTQYF
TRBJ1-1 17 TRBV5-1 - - TGCGCCAGCAGCTTGGACGGAGAATGGGGCTTTAGCACTGAAGCTTTCTTT CASSLDGEWGFSTEAFF
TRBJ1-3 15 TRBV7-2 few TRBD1 TGTGCCAGCAGCTCCGGGACAGGCCCTGGAAACACCATATATTTT CASSSGTGPGNTIYF
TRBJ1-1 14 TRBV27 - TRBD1 TGTGCCACCCGAAAGGACAGGGTTAGTTTCGAAGCTTTCTTT CATRKDRVSFEAFF
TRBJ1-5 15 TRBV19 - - TGTGCCAGTAGTATTGCCGGGGAGGGCGACCAGCCCCAGCATTTT CASSIAGEGDQPQHF
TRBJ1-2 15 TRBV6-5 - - TGTGCCAGCAGTTACAGCCCGGACGGGGGCTATGGCTACACCTTC CASSYSPDGGYGYTF
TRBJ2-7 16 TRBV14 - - TGTGCCAGCAGCCAAGATGGGGGGTCGGTCGACTACGAGCAGTACTTC CASSQDGGSVDYEQYF
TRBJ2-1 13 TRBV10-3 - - TGTGCCACTACTACTAGCCTATACAATGAGCAGTTCTTC CATTTSLYNEQFF
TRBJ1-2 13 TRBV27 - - TGTGCCAGCAGCCTATTAGGGGAGGGTGGCTACACCTTC CASSLLGEGGYTF
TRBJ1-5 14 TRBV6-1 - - TGTGCCAGCAGTGACGGGGGAAGCAATCAGCCCCAGCATTTT CASSDGGSNQPQHF
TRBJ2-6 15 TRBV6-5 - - TGTGCCAGCAGTTACGCCAGCTCTGGGGCCAACGTCCTGACTTTC CASSYASSGANVLTF
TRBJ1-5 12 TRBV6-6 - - TGTGCCATAGGGGAAAGCAATCAGCCCCAGCATTTT CAIGESNQPQHF
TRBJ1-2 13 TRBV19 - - TGTGCCAGTACCCATACGGGGGGACCTGGCTACACCTTC CASTHTGGPGYTF
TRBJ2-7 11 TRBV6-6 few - TGTGCCAGCAGAGACGGGACAGAGCAGTACTTC CASRDGTEQYF
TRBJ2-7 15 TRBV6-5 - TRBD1 TGTGCCAGCGGACCCCAGGGACAGGGGAAAGGAGAGCAGTACTTC CASGPQGQGKGEQYF
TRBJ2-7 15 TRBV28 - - TGTGCCAGCAGCGGTCGGCAGGCTAAGTTTCGCGAGCAGTACTTC CASSGRQAKFREQYF
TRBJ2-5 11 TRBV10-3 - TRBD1 TGTGCCATCGGGACAGAAGAGACCCAGTACTTC CAIGTEETQYF
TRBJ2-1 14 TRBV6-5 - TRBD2 TGTGCCAGCAGCCAACTAGCGGAATTCGATGAGCAGTTCTTC CASSQLAEFDEQFF
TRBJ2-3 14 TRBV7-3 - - TGTGCCAGCAGCTTCAACGGAGGTCCGGATACGCAGTATTTT CASSFNGGPDTQYF
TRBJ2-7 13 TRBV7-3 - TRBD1 TGTGCCAGCAGTAGGGACAGGGGCTACGAGCAGTACTTC CASSRDRGYEQYF
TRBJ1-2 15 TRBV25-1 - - TGTGCCAGCAGTCAAACCGGGACAACGAACTATGGCTACACCTTC CASSQTGTTNYGYTF
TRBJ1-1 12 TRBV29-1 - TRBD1 TGCAGCGTTTCCCCCCAGGGGGCAGGAGCTTTCTTT CSVSPQGAGAFF
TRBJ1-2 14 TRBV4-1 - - TGCGCCAGCAGCCTACTATCGGACAGTTCGGGCTACACCTTC CASSLLSDSSGYTF
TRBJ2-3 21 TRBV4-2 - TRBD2 TGTGCCAGCAGCCAAGATACTGGGACTAGCGGGGGGGCCAACCCAGCAGATACGCAGTATTTT CASSQDTGTSGGANPADTQYF
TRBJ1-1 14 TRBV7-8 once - TGTGCCAGCAGCTCCAGCGGGGGATACACTGAAGCTTTCTTT CASSSSGGYTEAFF
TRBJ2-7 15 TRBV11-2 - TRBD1 TGTGCCAGCAGATCCGGGACAGGGTCATCCTACGAGCAGTACTTC CASRSGTGSSYEQYF
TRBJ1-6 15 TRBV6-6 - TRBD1 TGTGCCAGCAGTTCCCCAGGACAGGGTACTCCGCCCCTCCACTTT CASSSPGQGTPPLHF
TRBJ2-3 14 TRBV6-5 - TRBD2 TGTGCCAGCAGACTAGCGGGGGACACAGATACGCAGTATTTT CASRLAGDTDTQYF
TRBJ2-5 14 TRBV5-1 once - TGCGCCAGCAGCTTGAGGGGATTCCAAGAGACCCAGTACTTC CASSLRGFQETQYF
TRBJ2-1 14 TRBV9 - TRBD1 TGTGCCAGCAGCGTAACGACAGGGGCAGGTGAGCAGTTCTTC CASSVTTGAGEQFF
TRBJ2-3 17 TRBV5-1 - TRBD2 TGCGCCAGCAGCGCCGCGGGACTAGCGGGGGGGCCGGATACGCAGTATTTT CASSAAGLAGGPDTQYF
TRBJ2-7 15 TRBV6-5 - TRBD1 TGTGCCAGCAGTGTAGGGGGACAGAGGGGCCCCGAGCAGTACTTC CASSVGGQRGPEQYF
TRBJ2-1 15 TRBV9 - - TGTGCCAGCAGCGTAGACAGTAGCTCCTACAATGAGCAGTTCTTC CASSVDSSSYNEQFF
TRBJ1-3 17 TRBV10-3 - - TGTGCCATCAGTGAGTGGGAGCAGGTACTCTCTGGAAACACCATATATTTT CAISEWEQVLSGNTIYF
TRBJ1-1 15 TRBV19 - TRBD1 TGTGCCTCAAGGCACCTTAGACAGGGTTGGCCTGAAGCTTTCTTT CASRHLRQGWPEAFF
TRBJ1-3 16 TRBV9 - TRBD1 TGTGCCAGCAGCCCCGGGACAGGCGCCTCTGGAAACACCATATATTTT CASSPGTGASGNTIYF
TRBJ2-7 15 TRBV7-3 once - TGTGCCAGCAGTCCGGACGGCGCGGGTGCGGACGAGCAGTACTTC CASSPDGAGADEQYF
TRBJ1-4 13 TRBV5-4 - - TGTGCCAGCAGCTTGGATCAGGGGTATCTTAACTCTTTT CASSLDQGYLNSF
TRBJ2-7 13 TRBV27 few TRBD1 TGTGCCAGCAGTTGGACAGGGGTCCACGAGCAGTACTTC CASSWTGVHEQYF
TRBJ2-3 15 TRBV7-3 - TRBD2 TGTGCCAGCAGCAAGAGCGGGGGGGGCACAGATACGCAGTATTTT CASSKSGGGTDTQYF
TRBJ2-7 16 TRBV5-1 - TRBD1 TGCGCCAGCAGCTTAGACAGGGAGAATCCTATCTACGAGCAGTACTTC CASSLDRENPIYEQYF
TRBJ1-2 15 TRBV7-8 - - TGTGCCAGCAGCATGATCAGGTCAGGGGACTATGGCTACACCTTC CASSMIRSGDYGYTF
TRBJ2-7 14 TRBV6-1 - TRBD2 TGTGCCACCGGCACTAGCGGCAGCTCCTACGAGCAGTACTTC CATGTSGSSYEQYF